This entry lists 5 T cell receptor beta chains sequenced from one sample in a study of blood T cell repertoires in COVID-19. Repertoires were generated with immunoSEQ multiplex PCR, while TCRdb's copy carries only in-frame clones and drops some. The sample contains fewer than 300,000 clones, approximately 90% of which appear only once. The specimen sequenced was peripheral blood. The source of these receptors is a woman in her 30s with COVID-19, enrolled during active disease.

The chain employs TRBV12-5 and TRBJ2-1; possibly TRBD1 for D (5 bases). Trimming left V 6 bases short and J 10 bases short, with 13 bases between. The CDR3 has 12 amino acids. Per germline, CDR1 LGHNT and CDR2 FRNRAP. This CDR3 reads CASGVTGPEQFF. The CDR3 DNA reads as TGTGCTAGTGGCGTTACAGGCCCCGAGCAGTTCTTC.

The chain uses TRBV5-1 and TRBJ1-5; 7 nucleotides align to TRBD1. V trimming: 0 bases; J trimming: 6 bases; junction bases outside the gene matches: 6. The CDR3 has 15 amino acids. Germline V gives CDR1 SGHRS, CDR2 YFSETQ. The CDR3 region is CASSLGDRSGQPQHF. The CDR3 nucleotides are TGCGCCAGCAGCTTGGGGGACAGAAGTGGTCAGCCCCAGCATTTT.

V is TRBV5-6 and J is TRBJ2-7; D unresolved. The CDR3 spans 16 residues. Germline-derived CDR1 and CDR2 are SGHDT and YYEEEE. Trimming removed 0 bases from V and 0 bases from J, with 13 bases in between. CDR3 amino acids: CASSLALRPSSYEQYF. The CDR3, as DNA: TGTGCCAGCAGCTTGGCGCTACGCCCTAGCTCCTACGAGCAGTACTTC.

The gene calls are TRBV5-1 and TRBJ1-2; D not certain. Trimming shortened V by 0 bases and J by 5 bases, and 8 bases separated the two germline ends. The germline CDR1 and CDR2 sequences are SGHRS and YFSETQ. The CDR3 is 13 residues long. The CDR3 spells CASSLAGEYGYTF. The CDR3 bases are TGCGCCAGCAGCTTGGCTGGGGAGTATGGCTACACCTTC.

The chain carries TRBV7-8 and TRBJ1-1; the D gene is possibly TRBD1 (5 bases). Per germline, CDR1 SGHVS and CDR2 FQNEAQ. The V end was cut by 4 bases, the J end by 0 bases, with 9 bases between. The CDR3 covers 14 residues. The CDR3 loop is CASSSTGMNTEAFF. The CDR3 bases are TGTGCCAGCAGCTCCACAGGTATGAACACTGAAGCTTTCTTT. The whole variable domain, remainder taken from reference TRBV7-8 and TRBJ1-1, is GAGVSQSPRYKVAKRGQDVALRCDPISGHVSLFWYQQALGQGPEFLTYFQNEAQLDKSGLPSDRFFAERPEGSVSTLKIQRTQQEDSAVYLCASSSTGMNTEAFFGQGTRLTVV.